The sequence of this TCR beta chain was determined in a study of shared clonotypes between healthy human individuals. The table came from immunoSEQ multiplex PCR; TCRdb's copy has only in-frame clones and leaves some out. This table holds under 2.5 million clones, under 95% found once. A split of CD4+ cells into CD45RA+ naive and CD45RA-negative memory subsets was performed. The receptor's source is a man between 18 and 29 years old in good health. Some clones in this sample may be carry-over from other donors' samples. Material: naive CD4+ T cells from PBMCs. As for subset: CD45RA+ positively selected.

The CDR3 is CASSILVSGELFF. The CDR3 DNA is TGTGCCAGTAGTATTTTGGTCTCCGGGGAGCTGTTTTTT. J is TRBJ2-2 and V is TRBV19; D uncertain. Trimming shortened V by 3 bases and J by 6 bases, and 8 bases separated the two germline ends. This CDR3 is 13 amino acids long. Per the germline V gene, CDR1 is LNHDA and CDR2 is SQIVND (reference sequence). Using reference TRBV19 and TRBJ2-2 for the parts outside the CDR3, the full variable domain is DGGITQSPKYLFRKEGQNVTLSCEQNLNHDAMYWYRQDPGQGLRLIYYSQIVNDFQKGDIAEGYSVSREKKESFPLTVTSAQKNPTAFYLCASSILVSGELFFGEGSRLTVL.